The present TCR beta chain was sequenced within a study of beta chain features in type 1 diabetes. Expressed TCRB transcripts got sequenced, as all isolated RNA was reverse transcribed. Data came from immunoSEQ multiplex PCR; TCRdb stores just in-frame clones and leaves some out. This table has about 180,000 clones, 7% to 9% appearing once. Study-level findings and limits: Across all four CD4+ subsets, people with type 1 diabetes showed modestly shorter TCRB CDR3s.

The J segment lost 8 bases and the V segment lost 0 bases, leaving 4 bases of the junction unmatched. The germline V gene encodes CDR1 LGHNA and CDR2 YSLEER. This CDR3 contains 14 residues. This clone was picked up many times. What it binds is unknown. The sequenced material came from central memory CD4+ T cells from blood. J is TRBJ2-1 and V is TRBV4-3; 7 nucleotides match TRBD1. This receptor was taken from a man younger than 35 with type 1 diabetes. This chain's CDR3 is CASSQDSQGDEQFF. CDR3 sequence (DNA): TGCGCCAGCAGCCAAGATTCGCAGGGGGATGAGCAGTTCTTC.